The clone carrying this T cell receptor beta chain has ten or more counts. Its target is unknown. Because the CDR3's place on the DNA is in doubt, the DNA is left out and the CDR3 is given as listed by TCRdb. This entry comes from a study of early T cells in non-severe SARS-CoV-2 infection. Study details: The study sequenced bulk RNA from unsorted whole blood, with chains unpaired.

A total of 17 residues make up the CDR3, ends included. The V gene's germline CDR1 is SNHLY and CDR2 FYNNEI. Findings and limits, study-wide: Matching against VDJdb likely underestimated virus-specific expansions, favoring anti-spike CD8.

Individual cDNA molecules carried attached unique molecular identifiers. TCRdb re-derived calls from the 5' RACE reads in MiXCR, one entry per CDR3 protein. The sample includes around 49,000 distinct CDR3 sequences, roughly 10% of them seen just once. The sequence derives from an adult who was a healthcare worker with PCR-confirmed SARS-CoV-2 infection or an uninfected control (not recorded which). Sequencing was performed on whole blood. The gene calls are TRBV2 and TRBJ2-2; TRBD1, the table's D call, was not compared with the DNA. The CDR3: CASSESSGQANTGELFF.